These 5 T cell receptor beta chains came from one sample sequenced in a study of Tregs in tolerant kidney transplant recipients. The assay was immunoSEQ multiplex PCR, and TCRdb's table has in-frame clones only and misses some. The sample holds about 240,000 clones, approximately 84% seen once. Sequenced material: CD4+ T cells from blood. The receptors here all came from a human donor in good health.

This sequence joins TRBV5-6 and TRBJ1-2, with D tentatively TRBD1 (5 bases). The CDR3 covers 15 residues. Germline CDR1 SGHDT, CDR2 YYEEEE. Trimming removed 0 bases from V and 8 bases from J, with 17 bases in between. This CDR3 reads CASSLVGSGSSGYTF. DNA of the CDR3: TGTGCCAGCAGCTTGGTAGGGTCAGGGTCGTCCGGCTACACCTTC.

The J gene is TRBJ1-6, the V gene TRBV25-1; D is perhaps TRBD1 (5 bases). This CDR3 contains 15 residues. V dropped 1 base and J dropped 8 bases, with 12 bases sitting between them. In germline, CDR1 is MGHDK, CDR2 SYGVNS. CDR3 in DNA: TGTGCCAGCAGTGAATTGGGGCCCGCTTATTCACCCCTCCACTTT. Translated, it gives CASSELGPAYSPLHF.

This sequence joins TRBV19 and TRBJ2-7, with D maybe TRBD1 (6 bases). This CDR3 is built from 13 residues. In germline, CDR1 is LNHDA, CDR2 SQIVND (reference sequence). V was shortened by 3 bases and J by 1 base, with 7 bases between the two germline ends. CDR3 loop: CASSMGASYEQYF. The CDR3 region has the DNA TGTGCCAGTAGTATGGGGGCGTCCTACGAGCAGTACTTC.

The chain couples TRBV19 to TRBJ2-2; tentative D call: TRBD1 (5 bases). The CDR3 consists of 17 residues. Trimming shortened V by 5 bases and J by 4 bases, and 20 bases separated the two germline ends. The germline V gene encodes CDR1 LNHDA and CDR2 SQIVND (reference sequence). In DNA, the CDR3 is TGTGCCAGTAGTTATTATTTCTCCCAGGGCGGCACCGGGGAGCTGTTTTTT. It translates to CASSYYFSQGGTGELFF.

The V and J genes are TRBV30 and TRBJ1-2; 8 nucleotides line up with TRBD1. Germline trimming cut 7 bases from V and 4 bases from J; bases unmatched to any gene: 11. The CDR3 spans 14 residues. The V gene's germline CDR1 is GTSNPN and CDR2 SVGIG (reference sequence). The CDR3 region has the DNA TGTGCCTCTGGACAGGGCTTGGCGCGCTATGGCTACACCTTC. Translated: CASGQGLARYGYTF. Drawing the rest from reference TRBV30 and TRBJ1-2, the complete variable domain is SQTIHQWPATLVQPVGSPLSLECTVEGTSNPNLYWYRQAAGRGLQLLFYSVGIGQISSEVPQNLSASRPQDRQFILSSKKLLLSDSGFYLCASGQGLARYGYTFGSGTRLTVV.